Below are 23 T cell receptor beta chains sequenced from a single sample in a study of monozygotic twins with inflammatory bowel disease. Reprocessing the 5' RACE reads, TCRdb reports a single entry for every CDR3 protein and omits DNA. This table lists 300,000 to 400,000 distinct CDR3 sequences. Sequencing used blood. These receptors came from a human donor with ulcerative colitis or Crohn's disease, or a healthy co-twin of an affected twin (not recorded which).

This sequence joins TRBV24-1 and TRBJ1-2; TCRdb designates TRBD1, a call that cannot be tested without DNA. Germline CDR1 reads KGHDR; CDR2 reads SFDVKD. There are 14 residues in the CDR3. The CDR3 loop is CATSDRDSRDGYTF.

The chain links TRBV27 to TRBJ2-2; TCRdb reports TRBD1, a call that lacks DNA to check it against. This CDR3 has 12 amino acids. Germline V gives CDR1 MNHEY, CDR2 SMNVEV (reference sequence). The CDR3 reads CTSSFGGKELFF.

This chain joins TRBV27 and TRBJ1-1; TCRdb calls TRBD1, which cannot be checked without DNA. Germline lookup yields CDR1 MNHEY and CDR2 SMNVEV (reference sequence). The CDR3 extends over 14 amino acids. The CDR3 region is CASSGDRAGTEAFF.

The chain has TRBV2 and TRBJ1-2; the D call from TCRdb, TRBD1, cannot be confirmed without DNA. The CDR3 totals 14 residues. The V gene's germline CDR1 is SNHLY and CDR2 FYNNEI. CDR3 residues: CASSVKGQAGGYTF.

The chain combines TRBV11-2 with TRBJ2-1; TCRdb designates TRBD1, a call that cannot be tested without DNA. Germline lookup yields CDR1 SGHAT and CDR2 FQNNGV. CDR3 length equals 16 residues. The CDR3 here is CASSPSGTSSYNEQFF. Full variable domain (outside the CDR3, taken from reference TRBV11-2 and TRBJ2-1): EAGVAQSPRYKIIEKRQSVAFWCNPISGHATLYWYQQILGQGPKLLIQFQNNGVVDDSQLPKDRFSAERLKGVDSTLKIQPAKLEDSAVYLCASSPSGTSSYNEQFFGPGTRLTVL.

V is TRBV7-9 and J is TRBJ1-1; TCRdb's assignment of TRBD1 cannot be checked, as there is no DNA. The CDR3 totals 14 residues. Germline V gene data show CDR1 as SEHNR and CDR2 as FQNEAQ (reference sequence). The CDR3 spells CASSDLGANTEAFF.

V gene TRBV7-9 combines with J gene TRBJ2-7; without DNA, the TCRdb call of TRBD2 cannot be checked. There are 16 residues in the CDR3. Germline V lookup: CDR1 SEHNR, CDR2 FQNEAQ (reference sequence). The CDR3 loop reads CASSLVGEISSYEQYF.

This chain joins TRBV4-1 and TRBJ2-5; TCRdb gives TRBD2 as the D gene, but with no DNA this cannot be confirmed. This CDR3 has 15 amino acids. Germline V gene lookup returns CDR1 MGHRA and CDR2 YSYEKL. The chain's CDR3 is CASRLAGGLQETQYF.

The rearrangement links TRBV11-2 to TRBJ2-3; TCRdb lists TRBD2, though no DNA is available to test this call. The CDR3 is 18 residues long. From germline, CDR1 is SGHAT and CDR2 FQNNGV. This chain's CDR3 is CASSLRGLRGGPADTQYF.

V is TRBV7-9 and J is TRBJ1-3. The germline CDR1 and CDR2 sequences are SEHNR and FQNEAQ (reference sequence). The length of the CDR3 is 14 residues. The CDR3: CASSRDSYGNTIYF. Full variable domain (rest looked up from reference TRBV7-9 and TRBJ1-3): DTGVSQNPRHKITKRGQNVTFRCDPISEHNRLYWYRQTLGQGPEFLTYFQNEAQLEKSRLLSDRFSAERPKGSFSTLEIQRTEQGDSAMYLCASSRDSYGNTIYFGEGSWLTVV.

The V gene is TRBV6-1, the J gene TRBJ1-1; the D call from TCRdb, TRBD1, cannot be confirmed without DNA. The CDR3 is 15 residues long. Germline values: CDR1 MNHNS, CDR2 SASEGT. CDR3 protein: CASSEAGRWGTEAFF.

The chain links TRBV7-3 to TRBJ2-1; TCRdb returns TRBD1, unconfirmable since there is no DNA. The CDR3 spans 15 residues. CDR1 is SGHTA, CDR2 FQGTGA, per germline. CDR3: CASSITGARGNEQFF.

This chain joins TRBV30 and TRBJ1-5. The CDR3 spans 13 residues. Germline lookup yields CDR1 GTSNPN and CDR2 SVGIG (reference sequence). This CDR3 reads CAWSVSLEQPQHF.

The CDR3 reads CASSLLPGQGPDYGYTF. V gene TRBV5-1 combines with J gene TRBJ1-2; the TCRdb D gene call, TRBD1, has no DNA to confirm it. Germline lookup yields CDR1 SGHRS and CDR2 YFSETQ. The length of the CDR3 is 17 residues.

This chain uses TRBV19 with TRBJ2-7; TCRdb calls TRBD1, which cannot be checked without DNA. This CDR3 is built from 15 residues. Germline V lookup: CDR1 LNHDA, CDR2 SQIVND (reference sequence). CDR3: CASSTDRGLTYEQYF. Filled out from reference TRBV19 and TRBJ2-7, the complete variable domain reads DGGITQSPKYLFRKEGQNVTLSCEQNLNHDAMYWYRQDPGQGLRLIYYSQIVNDFQKGDIAEGYSVSREKKESFPLTVTSAQKNPTAFYLCASSTDRGLTYEQYFGPGTRLTVT.

The chain carries TRBV20-1 and TRBJ2-1; TCRdb proposes TRBD1, but this gene call is untestable without DNA. The CDR3 loop spans 13 amino acids. Germline V lookup: CDR1 DFQATT, CDR2 SNEGSKA (reference sequence). CDR3 sequence reads: CSAGTGARNEQFF.

The CDR3 here is CASSYSSQGLEKLFF. The rearrangement links TRBV6-5 to TRBJ1-4; there is no DNA to check the TCRdb D call of TRBD1. From germline, CDR1 is MNHEY and CDR2 SVGAGI. The CDR3 extends over 15 amino acids.

The chain uses TRBV7-2 and TRBJ1-1. The CDR3 covers 15 residues. Per germline, CDR1 SGHTA and CDR2 FQGNSA. CDR3: CASSLAADPNTEAFF.

The chain employs TRBV5-4 and TRBJ2-1. Germline CDR1 is SGHNT and CDR2 is YYREEE (reference sequence). This CDR3 is 15 amino acids long. This chain's CDR3 is CASSLQTNSYNEQFF.

J is TRBJ1-2 and V is TRBV7-2. The CDR3 is 12 residues long. CDR1 is SGHTA and CDR2 is FQGNSA in the germline V gene. The CDR3: CASRQIFYGYTF.

The chain uses TRBV7-9 and TRBJ2-1; TCRdb returns TRBD2, unconfirmable since there is no DNA. The CDR3 has 16 residues. Germline CDR1 is SEHNR and CDR2 is FQNEAQ (reference sequence). CDR3 region: CASIPIKTGGYNEQFF.

This chain uses TRBV20-1 with TRBJ1-5; the TCRdb call, TRBD1, lacks DNA for checking. Germline CDR1 DFQATT, CDR2 SNEGSKA (reference sequence). The CDR3 totals 13 residues. CDR3: CSARQGPNQPQHF.

V is TRBV18 and J is TRBJ1-5; TCRdb's D call of TRBD1 is untestable without DNA. Germline V CDR1 and CDR2: KGHSH, LQKENI. There are 13 residues in the CDR3. This CDR3 reads CASSQGANQPQHF. Full variable domain (remainder filled in from reference TRBV18 and TRBJ1-5): NAGVMQNPRHLVRRRGQEARLRCSPMKGHSHVYWYRQLPEEGLKFMVYLQKENIIDESGMPKERFSAEFPKEGPSILRIQQVVRGDSAAYFCASSQGANQPQHFGDGTRLSIL.